A selection of T cell receptor beta chains follows, all from one sample in a study of OX40 agonist ivuxolimab in advanced cancers. Data came from immunoSEQ multiplex PCR; TCRdb stores just in-frame clones and leaves some out. The data hold approximately 15,000 clones, with 75% to 90% observed a single time. The sequences come from CD4+ or CD8+ T cells sorted from blood, collected in a trial of the OX40 agonist ivuxolimab. All receptors come from an adult with an advanced solid tumor such as melanoma, head and neck, liver or kidney cancer. Both conserved end residues are part of each CDR3. D genes are given only for firm matches. Not all rows give a size; the values are once, few, many and, for expanded clones, a class.

D,size,V,J,length,DNA,CDR3
-,once,TRBV27,TRBJ1-1,16,TGTGCCAGCAGTTTATATGTGGGAGGGGGTCGGACTGAAGCTTTCTTT,CASSLYVGGGRTEAFF
TRBD1,few,TRBV7-2,TRBJ1-2,14,TGTGCCAGCAGCTTAGCGCTAGGACAGGATGGCTACACCTTC,CASSLALGQDGYTF
TRBD2,-,TRBV7-2,TRBJ2-3,15,TGTGCCAGCAGCCCCCACGGACGGGGGGAAGATACGCAGTATTTT,CASSPHGRGEDTQYF
-,-,TRBV6-6,TRBJ1-2,12,TGTGCCAGCAGTAGAGAAGGCTATGGCTACACCTTC,CASSREGYGYTF
TRBD1,-,TRBV19,TRBJ1-5,14,TGTGCCAGTACTACAGGGGGCGTCGAGCAGCCCCAGCATTTT,CASTTGGVEQPQHF
TRBD1,-,TRBV2,TRBJ2-1,13,TGTGCCAGCAGCCTGGGACAGTACAATGAGCAGTTCTTC,CASSLGQYNEQFF
-,-,TRBV4-1,TRBJ2-7,13,TGCGCCAGCAGCCAAGATCGCTACAGCGAGCAGTACTTC,CASSQDRYSEQYF
-,-,TRBV27,TRBJ2-7,13,TGTGCCAGCAGCTTTGCGGATACCTACGAGCAGTACTTC,CASSFADTYEQYF
-,-,TRBV6-5,TRBJ1-2,16,TGTGCCAGCAGTTACGGATCGGGACCGGAAAACTATGGCTACACCTTC,CASSYGSGPENYGYTF
TRBD1,-,TRBV7-3,TRBJ2-1,15,TGTGCCAGCAGCCTAACTAAGACAGGGTCGAATGAGCAGTTCTTC,CASSLTKTGSNEQFF
-,-,TRBV2,TRBJ1-2,14,TGTGCCAGCAGGACCACCTCCGTGAACTATGGCTACACCTTC,CASRTTSVNYGYTF
-,-,TRBV9,TRBJ2-7,15,TGTGCCAGCAGCCTTTCCCCCACTGGACAGTTCGAGCAGTACTTC,CASSLSPTGQFEQYF
-,-,TRBV19,TRBJ1-1,13,TGTGCCAGTAGTCCGCAGACAGACACTGAAGCTTTCTTT,CASSPQTDTEAFF
-,few,TRBV12-5,TRBJ2-1,15,TGTGCTAGTGGTTCAGCAGGGAAGCAGTACAATGAGCAGTTCTTC,CASGSAGKQYNEQFF
TRBD2,-,TRBV5-1,TRBJ2-7,15,TGCGCCAGCAGCTTGGAACTAGCCGGGGGGGACGAGCAGTACTTC,CASSLELAGGDEQYF
TRBD1,once,TRBV25-1,TRBJ1-2,17,TGTGCCAGCAGTGAAGGCTGGGGACAGGGGCGTGAGGATGGCTACACCTTC,CASSEGWGQGREDGYTF
TRBD2,few,TRBV30,TRBJ2-2,15,TGTGCCGGGAGACTAGCGGGAGTGAACACCGGGGAGCTGTTTTTT,CAGRLAGVNTGELFF
TRBD2,-,TRBV4-3,TRBJ2-7,15,TGCGCCAGCAGCCAAGTCGGGGGGCGGGAGGTCGAGCAGTACTTC,CASSQVGGREVEQYF
-,-,TRBV10-1,TRBJ2-3,13,TGCGCCAGCTCCAGTTTGGGGAAGGATACGCAGTATTTT,CASSSLGKDTQYF
-,once,TRBV5-1,TRBJ2-3,16,TGCGCCAGCAGCTTGGCTACTATACAGGGAGCAGATACGCAGTATTTT,CASSLATIQGADTQYF
TRBD2,once,TRBV5-1,TRBJ2-2,15,TGCGCCAGCGGGGTGACTAGCGGGAGCACCGGGGAGCTGTTTTTT,CASGVTSGSTGELFF
TRBD1,-,TRBV29-1,TRBJ1-1,13,TGCAGCGGGGACAGGGGGCTGAACACTGAAGCTTTCTTT,CSGDRGLNTEAFF
-,-,TRBV25-1,TRBJ2-1,12,TGTGCCAGCAGACTAGGGGGGGGTGAGCAGTTCTTC,CASRLGGGEQFF
TRBD2,-,TRBV7-9,TRBJ2-5,17,TGTGCCAGCAGCTTAATTCAGCCTAGCGGGTTACAAGAGACCCAGTACTTC,CASSLIQPSGLQETQYF
TRBD2,-,TRBV2,TRBJ2-7,14,TGTGCCAGCAGTGGGGCGGGAGGGCTAAGAGAGCAGTACTTC,CASSGAGGLREQYF
-,-,TRBV27,TRBJ2-5,13,TGTGCCAGCAAGCCGGGGGTGTCGGAGACCCAGTACTTC,CASKPGVSETQYF
-,-,TRBV28,TRBJ1-3,16,TGTGCCAGCAGTAGACCGGGACTGCGGTCTGGAAACACCATATATTTT,CASSRPGLRSGNTIYF
-,-,TRBV5-4,TRBJ1-2,12,TGTGCCAGCAGCTTGGCCGGATATGGCTACACCTTC,CASSLAGYGYTF
TRBD1,once,TRBV6-5,TRBJ2-7,13,TGTGCCACCACTCCGACAGGGAGCTACGAGCAGTACTTC,CATTPTGSYEQYF
TRBD2,few,TRBV18,TRBJ2-5,13,TGTGCCAGCTCACCGGGACTAGTAGAGACCCAGTACTTC,CASSPGLVETQYF
-,-,TRBV9,TRBJ2-5,15,TGTGCCAGCAGCCAGGGGGGAGGCGGGCCGCAGACCCAGTACTTC,CASSQGGGGPQTQYF
TRBD1,-,TRBV7-2,TRBJ2-2,15,TGTGCCAGCAGCTTGAGACAGGGGAACACCGGGGAGCTGTTTTTT,CASSLRQGNTGELFF
-,-,TRBV19,TRBJ1-5,16,TGTGCCAGTCGTTTACAGGCGGATTATAGCAATCAGCCCCAGCATTTT,CASRLQADYSNQPQHF
TRBD2,-,TRBV7-9,TRBJ2-1,15,TGTGCCAGCAGCGGCTTTCTTTCGGGGGGTAATGAGCAGTTCTTC,CASSGFLSGGNEQFF
-,-,TRBV11-2,TRBJ2-7,12,TGTGCCAGCAGCTTAGACAGGGACGAGCAGTACTTC,CASSLDRDEQYF
TRBD1,-,TRBV20-1,TRBJ2-1,11,TGCAGTGCTAGTTGGGTCAGGGGGCTTTTCTTC,CSASWVRGLFF
-,-,TRBV6-6,TRBJ2-5,14,TGTGCCAGCTTTGGGAGGGGGCGCTCAGAGACCCAGTACTTC,CASFGRGRSETQYF
-,-,TRBV30,TRBJ1-3,14,TGTGCCTGGAGTGTGACGGGCGGCGGAAACACCATATATTTT,CAWSVTGGGNTIYF
-,-,TRBV5-4,TRBJ2-5,13,TGTGCCAGCAGCTTGGATCCGACGGAGACCCAGTACTTC,CASSLDPTETQYF
TRBD2,-,TRBV19,TRBJ2-1,15,TGTGCCAGTCGTCAGGGAGCGGGACTTATGAATGAGCAGTTCTTC,CASRQGAGLMNEQFF
-,-,TRBV21-1,TRBJ2-7,18,TGTGCCAGCAGCAAACCTCCCCCCTCGGGGGGAGTCTTCCACGAGCAGTACTTC,CASSKPPPSGGVFHEQYF
TRBD1,-,TRBV10-3,TRBJ1-2,15,TGTGCCATCGAACTCAACAGGGGAGAGGGGTATGGCTACACCTTC,CAIELNRGEGYGYTF
TRBD2,-,TRBV5-6,TRBJ2-1,17,TGTGCCAGCAGCCTCCCTCTCGGGACTAGCGACTACAATGAGCAGTTCTTC,CASSLPLGTSDYNEQFF
-,-,TRBV5-4,TRBJ1-2,14,TGTGCCAGCAGCGGAAGGGAAGCTAACTATGGCTACACCTTC,CASSGREANYGYTF
-,-,TRBV25-1,TRBJ1-3,15,TGTGCCAGCAGTGTCAGTCGGAGCTCTGGAAACACCATATATTTT,CASSVSRSSGNTIYF
-,-,TRBV21-1,TRBJ2-7,19,TGTGCCAGCAGCAAAATAAACGGACTAGCGGGACGGAAAAGGGACGAGCAGTACTTC,CASSKINGLAGRKRDEQYF
TRBD1,-,TRBV7-9,TRBJ2-1,15,TGTGCCAGCAGCTTCCTCTCGACAGGGGGCAATGAGCAGTTCTTC,CASSFLSTGGNEQFF
TRBD1,-,TRBV29-1,TRBJ1-2,14,TGCAGCGTTCGATCCGGGACAGGGGCTAGCCGCTACACCTTC,CSVRSGTGASRYTF
TRBD2,-,TRBV7-2,TRBJ2-2,15,TGTGCCAGCAGCGTTAGCGGGAGTTACACCGGGGAGCTGTTTTTT,CASSVSGSYTGELFF
-,once,TRBV11-1,TRBJ2-5,15,TGTGCCAGCAGCTTAGAAGGGGGAGTCCAAGAGACCCAGTACTTC,CASSLEGGVQETQYF
TRBD2,-,TRBV5-1,TRBJ2-7,12,TGCGCCAGCAGCACTAGCGGATACGAGCAGTACTTC,CASSTSGYEQYF
-,-,TRBV6-6,TRBJ2-5,10,TGTGCCAGCACCGGAGAGACCCAGTACTTC,CASTGETQYF
-,-,TRBV28,TRBJ1-2,12,TGTGCCAGCAGTTTAAAGGGTCTTGGCTACACCTTC,CASSLKGLGYTF
TRBD1,-,TRBV29-1,TRBJ1-2,14,TGCAGCGTAGACGGGACAGGGGAGAACTATGGCTACACCTTC,CSVDGTGENYGYTF
-,once,TRBV28,TRBJ1-3,11,TGTGCCAGCAGTTTTAGCGGCCTGAAGGATTTT,CASSFSGLKDF